These 7 T cell receptor beta chains were all obtained from the same sample, sequenced in a study of tissue-resident memory T cells in lung cancer. Study findings and constraints: A single dominant clonotype averaged roughly 18% of tissue-resident memory T cells, suggesting tumor antigen-specific expansion.

Sorting of CD8+ T cells was based on CD103 expression. These receptors have no identified antigens. TCR sequencing libraries incorporated unique molecular identifiers. TCRdb re-analysed the reads in MiXCR, keeping a single row per CDR3 protein. The sample shows roughly 250 distinct CDR3 sequences, about a fifth of them seen only once. Sequenced input: CD103+ CD8+ T cells from lung tumor tissue. The receptor set was obtained from a human donor with treatment-naive lung cancer (subtype not recorded).

Judged by abundance, this clonotype is large. The CDR3 DNA reads TGTGCCAGCAGCTATCCAGAAGCTTTCTTT. Translation gives CASSYPEAFF. This chain uses TRBV7-9 with TRBJ1-1; the D is unclear. CDR1 is SEHNR and CDR2 is FQNEAQ in the germline V gene (reference sequence). The CDR3 has 10 amino acids. The germline V and J ends were trimmed by 4 bases and 8 bases, with 5 bases remaining between them.

This clonotype turned up a few times. The chain uses TRBV6-5 and TRBJ2-7; 11 positions agree with TRBD2. Germline CDR1 and CDR2: MNHEY and SVGAGI. The CDR3 has 17 amino acids. The ends lost 2 bases at V and 4 bases at J; junction bases unmatched: 10. Here the CDR3 reads CASSYGTSGPGRYEQYF. The CDR3, as DNA: TGTGCCAGCAGTTACGGGACTAGCGGACCTGGACGATACGAGCAGTACTTC.

V usage is TRBV5-8 and J usage is TRBJ1-2; 8 bases line up with TRBD1. V gave up 1 base and J gave up 6 bases; unmatched junction bases: 8. Germline V gene sequence: CDR1 SGHTS, CDR2 YDEGEE. This CDR3 is built from 15 residues. The CDR3: CASSLRWTGQDGYTF. For the CDR3, the DNA is TGTGCCAGCAGCTTGCGCTGGACAGGGCAGGATGGCTACACCTTC.

Only a few counts were recorded for this clonotype. The chain couples TRBV11-3 to TRBJ2-1; D is undetermined. The germline V gene encodes CDR1 SGHNT and CDR2 YENEEA. The CDR3 contains 15 residues. The V end lost 4 bases, the J end lost 0 bases, and 10 bases lay between the germline ends. The CDR3 region has the DNA TGTGCCAGCAGCTATACTTCCGGCTCCTACAATGAGCAGTTCTTC. Translated, it gives CASSYTSGSYNEQFF.

Sample share makes this clonotype large. The chain has TRBV5-1 and TRBJ2-3, with D possibly being TRBD1 (5 bases). CDR1 is SGHRS and CDR2 is YFSETQ in the germline V gene. Between the trimmed V and J ends, which lost 0 bases and 4 bases, there was a span of 15 bases. This CDR3 has 16 residues. The CDR3 reads CASSLEVTATSDTQYF. CDR3 bases: TGCGCCAGCAGCTTGGAGGTGACAGCCACCTCAGATACGCAGTATTTT.

This clonotype qualifies as medium-sized. The chain couples TRBV10-3 to TRBJ2-1; no definite D call. Germline lookup yields CDR1 ENHRY and CDR2 SYGVKD. This CDR3 has 16 residues. Trimming left V 4 bases short and J 0 bases short, with 13 bases between. This CDR3 reads CAISATMAGSYNEQFF. The DNA for the CDR3 is TGTGCCATCAGTGCAACTATGGCTGGCTCCTACAATGAGCAGTTCTTC.

This clonotype counts as large. The CDR3 here is CASSSRIGELFF. CDR3 coding DNA: TGCGCCAGCAGTAGCAGGATCGGGGAGCTGTTTTTT. V gene TRBV10-1 combines with J gene TRBJ2-2; D is uncertain. The CDR3 is 12 amino acids. Germline V gives CDR1 WNHNN, CDR2 SYGVQD (reference sequence). V dropped 5 bases and J dropped 7 bases, with 8 bases sitting between them.